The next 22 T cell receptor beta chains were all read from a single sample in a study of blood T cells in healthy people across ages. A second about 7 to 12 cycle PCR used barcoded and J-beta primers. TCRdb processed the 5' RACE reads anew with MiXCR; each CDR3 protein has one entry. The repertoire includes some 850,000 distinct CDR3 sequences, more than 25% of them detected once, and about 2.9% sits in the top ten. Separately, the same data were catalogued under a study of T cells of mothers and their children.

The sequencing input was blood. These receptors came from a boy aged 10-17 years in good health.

The CDR3 sequence: CAISEASGATDTQYF. The CDR3 coding sequence is TGTGCCATCAGCGAGGCTAGCGGGGCCACAGATACGCAGTATTTT. The genes are TRBV10-3 and TRBJ2-3, with 9 nucleotides matching TRBD2. The CDR3 spans 15 residues. The ends lost 6 bases at V and 2 bases at J; junction bases unmatched: 6. Germline loops: CDR1 ENHRY, CDR2 SYGVKD.

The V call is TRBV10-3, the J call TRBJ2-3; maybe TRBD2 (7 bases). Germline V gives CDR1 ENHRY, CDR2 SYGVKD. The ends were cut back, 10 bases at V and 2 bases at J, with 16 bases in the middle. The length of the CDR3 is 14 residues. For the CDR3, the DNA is TGTGCCACCGCCCGGGGGGCAGACACAGATACGCAGTATTTT. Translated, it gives CATARGADTDTQYF.

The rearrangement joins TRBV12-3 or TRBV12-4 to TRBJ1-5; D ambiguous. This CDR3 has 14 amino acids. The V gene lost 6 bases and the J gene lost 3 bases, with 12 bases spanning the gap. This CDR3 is CASSPDGNNQPQHF. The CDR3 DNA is TGTGCCAGCAGCCCTGACGGAAACAATCAGCCCCAGCATTTT.

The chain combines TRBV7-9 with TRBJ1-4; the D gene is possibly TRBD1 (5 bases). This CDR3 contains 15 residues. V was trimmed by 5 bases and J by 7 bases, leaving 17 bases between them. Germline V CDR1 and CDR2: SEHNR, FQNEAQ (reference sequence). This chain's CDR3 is CASSPMGSQGEKLFF. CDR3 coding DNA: TGTGCCAGCAGCCCCATGGGGTCCCAGGGTGAAAAACTGTTTTTT.

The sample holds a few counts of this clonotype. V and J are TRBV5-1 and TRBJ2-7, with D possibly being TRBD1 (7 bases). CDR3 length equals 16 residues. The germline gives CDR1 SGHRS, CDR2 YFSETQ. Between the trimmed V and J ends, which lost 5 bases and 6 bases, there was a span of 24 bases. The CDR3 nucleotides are TGCGCCAGCAGTTTTGGAGGCCCAGGGGGGTTCGGCGAGCAGTACTTC. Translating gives CASSFGGPGGFGEQYF.

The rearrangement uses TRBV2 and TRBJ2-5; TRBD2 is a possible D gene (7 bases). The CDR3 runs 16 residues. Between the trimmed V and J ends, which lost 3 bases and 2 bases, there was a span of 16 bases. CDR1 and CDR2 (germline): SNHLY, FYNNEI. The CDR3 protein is CASSEAAGAPQETQYF. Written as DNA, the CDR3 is TGTGCCAGCAGTGAGGCTGCGGGGGCCCCACAAGAGACCCAGTACTTC.

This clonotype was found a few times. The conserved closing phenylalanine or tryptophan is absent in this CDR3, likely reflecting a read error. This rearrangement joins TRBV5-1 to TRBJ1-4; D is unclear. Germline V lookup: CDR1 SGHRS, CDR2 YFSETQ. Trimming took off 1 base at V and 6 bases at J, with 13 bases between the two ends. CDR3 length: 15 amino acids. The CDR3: CASSLFGRIDEKLFL. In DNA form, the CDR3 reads TGCGCCAGCAGCTTGTTTGGGAGAATTGATGAAAAACTGTTTCTT.

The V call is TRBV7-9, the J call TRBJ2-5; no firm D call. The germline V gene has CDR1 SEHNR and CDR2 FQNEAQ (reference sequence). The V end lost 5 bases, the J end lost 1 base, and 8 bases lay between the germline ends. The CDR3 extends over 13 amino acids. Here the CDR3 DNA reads TGTGCCAGCAGCGCCTCCGCCCAAGAGACCCAGTACTTC. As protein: CASSASAQETQYF. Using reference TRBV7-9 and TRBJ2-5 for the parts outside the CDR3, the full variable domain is DTGVSQNPRHKITKRGQNVTFRCDPISEHNRLYWYRQTLGQGPEFLTYFQNEAQLEKSRLLSDRFSAERPKGSFSTLEIQRTEQGDSAMYLCASSASAQETQYFGPGTRLLVL.

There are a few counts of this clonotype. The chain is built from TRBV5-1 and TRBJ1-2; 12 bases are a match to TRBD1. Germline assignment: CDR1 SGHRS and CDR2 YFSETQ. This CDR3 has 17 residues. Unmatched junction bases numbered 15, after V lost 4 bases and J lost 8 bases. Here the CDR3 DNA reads TGCGCCAGCAGCCGGAGATCCCAGGGACAGGGGGCTGGCGGCTACACCTTC. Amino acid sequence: CASSRRSQGQGAGGYTF.

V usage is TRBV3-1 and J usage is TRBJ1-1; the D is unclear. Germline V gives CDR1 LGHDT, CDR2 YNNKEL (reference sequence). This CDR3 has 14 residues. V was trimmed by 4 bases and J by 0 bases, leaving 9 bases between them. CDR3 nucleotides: TGTGCCAGCAGCCGACGGATTATGAACACTGAAGCTTTCTTT. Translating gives CASSRRIMNTEAFF.

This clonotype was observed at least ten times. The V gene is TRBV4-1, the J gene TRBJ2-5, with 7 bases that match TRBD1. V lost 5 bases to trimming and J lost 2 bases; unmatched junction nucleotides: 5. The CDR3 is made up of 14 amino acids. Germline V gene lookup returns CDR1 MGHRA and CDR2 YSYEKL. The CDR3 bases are TGCGCCAGCAGCGCCCGGGACAGACAAGAGACCCAGTACTTC. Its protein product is CASSARDRQETQYF.

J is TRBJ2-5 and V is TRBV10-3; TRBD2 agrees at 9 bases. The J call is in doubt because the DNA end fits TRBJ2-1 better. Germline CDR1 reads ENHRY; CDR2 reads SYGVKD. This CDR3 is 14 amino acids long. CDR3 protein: CATSVRGGNNEQFF. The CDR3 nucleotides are TGTGCCACCTCCGTGCGGGGGGGCAACAATGAGCAGTTCTTC.

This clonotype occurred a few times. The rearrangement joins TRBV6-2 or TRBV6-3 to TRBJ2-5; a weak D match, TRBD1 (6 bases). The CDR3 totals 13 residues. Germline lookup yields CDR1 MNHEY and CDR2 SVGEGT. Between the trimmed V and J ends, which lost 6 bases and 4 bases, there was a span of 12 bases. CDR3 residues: CASRDSSRETQYF. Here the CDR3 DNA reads TGTGCCAGCAGGGACAGTTCCAGAGAGACCCAGTACTTC.

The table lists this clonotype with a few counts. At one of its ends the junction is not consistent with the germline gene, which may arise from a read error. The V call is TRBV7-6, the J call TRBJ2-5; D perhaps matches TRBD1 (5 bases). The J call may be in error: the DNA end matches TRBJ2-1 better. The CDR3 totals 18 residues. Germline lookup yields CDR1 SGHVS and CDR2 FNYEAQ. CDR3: CASSPPLNRRPLYSEQFF. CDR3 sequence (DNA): TGTGCCAGCAGCCCCCCCCTAAACAGGCGACCCCTCTACAGTGAGCAGTTCTTC.

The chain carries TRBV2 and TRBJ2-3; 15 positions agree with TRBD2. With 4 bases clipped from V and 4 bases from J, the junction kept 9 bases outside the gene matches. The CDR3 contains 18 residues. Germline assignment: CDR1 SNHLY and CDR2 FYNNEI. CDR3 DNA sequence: TGTGCCAGCAGTGGGGGACGGACTAGCGGGGGGGCAGCAGATACGCAGTATTTT. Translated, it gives CASSGGRTSGGAADTQYF.

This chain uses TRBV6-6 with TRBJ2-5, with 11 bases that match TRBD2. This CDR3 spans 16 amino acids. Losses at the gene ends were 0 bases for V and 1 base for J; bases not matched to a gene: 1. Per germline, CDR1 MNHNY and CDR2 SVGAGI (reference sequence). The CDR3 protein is CASSYSGTSGQETQYF. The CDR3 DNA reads TGTGCCAGCAGTTACTCGGGGACTAGCGGCCAAGAGACCCAGTACTTC.

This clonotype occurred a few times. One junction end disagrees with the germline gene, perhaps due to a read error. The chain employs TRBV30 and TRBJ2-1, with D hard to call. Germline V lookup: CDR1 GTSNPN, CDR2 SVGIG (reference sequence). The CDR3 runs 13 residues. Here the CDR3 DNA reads TGTGCCTGGAGGGCCGGCGCCTACAATGAGCGGTTCTTC. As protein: CAWRAGAYNERFF.

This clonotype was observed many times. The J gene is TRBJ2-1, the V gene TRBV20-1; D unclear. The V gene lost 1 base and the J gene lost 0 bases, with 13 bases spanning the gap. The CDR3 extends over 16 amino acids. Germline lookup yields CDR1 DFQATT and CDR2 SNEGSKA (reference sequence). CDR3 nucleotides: TGCAGTGCTAGAGTACGTGGGCCCGTCTCCTACAATGAGCAGTTCTTC. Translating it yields CSARVRGPVSYNEQFF.

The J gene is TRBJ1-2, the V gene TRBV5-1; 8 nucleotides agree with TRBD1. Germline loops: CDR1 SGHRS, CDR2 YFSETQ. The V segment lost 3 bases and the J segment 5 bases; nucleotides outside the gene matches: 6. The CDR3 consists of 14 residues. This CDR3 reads CASSSDRARYGYTF. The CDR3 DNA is TGCGCCAGCAGCTCGGACAGGGCGCGATATGGCTACACCTTC. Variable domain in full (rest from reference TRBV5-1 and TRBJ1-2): KAGVTQTPRYLIKTRGQQVTLSCSPISGHRSVSWYQQTPGQGLQFLFEYFSETQRNKGNFPGRFSGRQFSNSRSEMNVSTLELGDSALYLCASSSDRARYGYTFGSGTRLTVV.

The CDR3 nucleotides read TGTGCCAGCAGCCCGGGGGGCTCGGGAGACACTGAAGCTTTCTTT. Residues: CASSPGGSGDTEAFF. The rearrangement links TRBV7-9 to TRBJ1-1; the D gene is possibly TRBD1 (6 bases). The CDR3 loop spans 15 amino acids. The germline gives CDR1 SEHNR, CDR2 FQNEAQ (reference sequence). Deletions cut 5 bases from V and 3 bases from J, with 16 bases between.

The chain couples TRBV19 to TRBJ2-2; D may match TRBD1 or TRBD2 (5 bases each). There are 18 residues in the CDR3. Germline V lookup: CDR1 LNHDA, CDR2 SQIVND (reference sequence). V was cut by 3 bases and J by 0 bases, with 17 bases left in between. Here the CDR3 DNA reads TGTGCCAGTAGTATCCCTTGGGGGAGTCCCTCGAACACCGGGGAGCTGTTTTTT. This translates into CASSIPWGSPSNTGELFF.

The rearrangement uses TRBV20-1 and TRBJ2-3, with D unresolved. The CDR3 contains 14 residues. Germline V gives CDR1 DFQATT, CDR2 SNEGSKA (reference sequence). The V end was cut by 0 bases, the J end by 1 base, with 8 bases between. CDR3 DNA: TGCAGTGCTAGAGAGGTTGACGGCACAGATACGCAGTATTTT. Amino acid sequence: CSAREVDGTDTQYF.